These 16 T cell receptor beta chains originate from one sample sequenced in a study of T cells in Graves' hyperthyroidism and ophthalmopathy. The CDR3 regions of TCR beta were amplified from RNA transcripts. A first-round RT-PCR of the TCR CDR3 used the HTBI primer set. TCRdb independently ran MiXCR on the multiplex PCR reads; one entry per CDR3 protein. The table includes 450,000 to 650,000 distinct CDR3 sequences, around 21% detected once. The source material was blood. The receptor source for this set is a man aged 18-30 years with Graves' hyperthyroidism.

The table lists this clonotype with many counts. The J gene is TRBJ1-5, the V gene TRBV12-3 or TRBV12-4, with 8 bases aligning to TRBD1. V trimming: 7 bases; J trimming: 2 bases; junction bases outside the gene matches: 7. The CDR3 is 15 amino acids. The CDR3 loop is CASTGGQGRNQPQHF. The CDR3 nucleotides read TGTGCCAGCACCGGCGGACAGGGACGCAATCAGCCCCAGCATTTT.

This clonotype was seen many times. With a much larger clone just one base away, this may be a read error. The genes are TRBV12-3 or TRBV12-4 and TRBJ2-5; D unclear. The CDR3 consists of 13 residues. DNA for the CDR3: TGTGCCAGCAGTTACCATTCGGTGGAGACCAAGTACTTC. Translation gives CASSYHSVETKYF.

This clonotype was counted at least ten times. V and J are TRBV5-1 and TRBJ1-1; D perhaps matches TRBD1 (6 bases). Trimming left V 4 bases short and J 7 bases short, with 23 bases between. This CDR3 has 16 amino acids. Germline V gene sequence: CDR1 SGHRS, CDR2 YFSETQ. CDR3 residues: CASSRGRRGQDLEAFF. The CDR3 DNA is TGCGCCAGCAGCCGAGGAAGACGGGGGCAGGACCTTGAAGCTTTCTTT.

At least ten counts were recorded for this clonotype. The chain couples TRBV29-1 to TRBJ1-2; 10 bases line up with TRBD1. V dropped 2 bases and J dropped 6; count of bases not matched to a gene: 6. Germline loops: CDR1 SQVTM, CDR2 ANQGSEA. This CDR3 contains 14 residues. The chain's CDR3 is CSVEYGTGVDGYTF. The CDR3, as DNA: TGCAGCGTTGAATACGGGACAGGGGTCGATGGCTACACCTTC.

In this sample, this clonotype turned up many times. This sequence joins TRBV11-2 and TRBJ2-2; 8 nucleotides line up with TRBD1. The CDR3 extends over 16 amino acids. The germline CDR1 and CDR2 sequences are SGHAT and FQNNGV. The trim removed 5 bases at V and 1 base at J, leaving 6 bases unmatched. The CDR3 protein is CASSIGGTGNTGELFF. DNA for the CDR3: TGTGCCAGCAGCATTGGTGGGACAGGGAACACCGGGGAGCTGTTTTTT.

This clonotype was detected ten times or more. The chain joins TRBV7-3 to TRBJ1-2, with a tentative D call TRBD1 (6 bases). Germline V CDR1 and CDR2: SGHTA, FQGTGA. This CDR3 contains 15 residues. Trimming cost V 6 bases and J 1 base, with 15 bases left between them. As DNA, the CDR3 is TGTGCCAGCAGTCATCCGGGACAAAGTAACTATGGCTACACCTTC. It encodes CASSHPGQSNYGYTF.

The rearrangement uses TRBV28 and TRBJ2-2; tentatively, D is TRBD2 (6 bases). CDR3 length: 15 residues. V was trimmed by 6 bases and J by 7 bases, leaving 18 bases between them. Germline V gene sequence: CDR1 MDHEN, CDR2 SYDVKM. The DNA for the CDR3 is TGTGCCAGCAGACGGGGACTTCTGAGAGGCGGGGAGCTGTTTTTT. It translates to CASRRGLLRGGELFF.

CDR3 residues: CASRRTNEAFF. CDR3 nucleotide sequence: TGTGCCAGCAGAAGGACAAATGAAGCTTTCTTT. The chain carries TRBV2 and TRBJ1-1; D may be TRBD1 (5 bases). The CDR3 totals 11 residues. Germline assignment: CDR1 SNHLY and CDR2 FYNNEI. V shed 6 bases and J shed 7 bases, with 9 bases lying between them.

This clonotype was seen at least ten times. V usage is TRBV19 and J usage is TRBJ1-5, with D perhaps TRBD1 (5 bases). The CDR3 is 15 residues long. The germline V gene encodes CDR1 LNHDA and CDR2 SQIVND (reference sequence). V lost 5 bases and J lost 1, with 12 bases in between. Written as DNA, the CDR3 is TGTGCCAGTAGTCAGGTGGGACGGAGCAATCAGCCCCAGCATTTT. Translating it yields CASSQVGRSNQPQHF.

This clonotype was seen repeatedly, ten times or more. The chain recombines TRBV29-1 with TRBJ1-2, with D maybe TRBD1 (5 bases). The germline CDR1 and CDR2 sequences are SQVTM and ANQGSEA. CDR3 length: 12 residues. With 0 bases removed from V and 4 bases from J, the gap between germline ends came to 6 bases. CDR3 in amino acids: CSVEEGPYGYTF. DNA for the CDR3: TGCAGCGTTGAAGAGGGGCCCTATGGCTACACCTTC.

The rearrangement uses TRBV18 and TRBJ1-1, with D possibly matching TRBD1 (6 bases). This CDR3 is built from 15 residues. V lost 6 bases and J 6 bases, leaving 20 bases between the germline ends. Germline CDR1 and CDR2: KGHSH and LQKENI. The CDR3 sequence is CASSLGTQGRAEAFF. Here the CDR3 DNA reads TGTGCCAGCTCCCTTGGGACGCAGGGGCGCGCTGAAGCTTTCTTT.

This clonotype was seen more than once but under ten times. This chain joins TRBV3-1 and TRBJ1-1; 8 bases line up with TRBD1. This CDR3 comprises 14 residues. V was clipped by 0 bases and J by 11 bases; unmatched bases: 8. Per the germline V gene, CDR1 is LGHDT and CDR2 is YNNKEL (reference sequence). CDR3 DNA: TGTGCCAGCAGCCAAGATAGCCAGGGGGCAGACGCTTTCTTT. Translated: CASSQDSQGADAFF.

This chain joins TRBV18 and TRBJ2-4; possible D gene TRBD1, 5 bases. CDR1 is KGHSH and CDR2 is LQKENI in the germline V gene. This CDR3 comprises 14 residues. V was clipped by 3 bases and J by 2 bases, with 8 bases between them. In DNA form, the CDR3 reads TGTGCCAGCTCACCGGGGCGGACCAAAAACATTCAGTACTTC. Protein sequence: CASSPGRTKNIQYF.

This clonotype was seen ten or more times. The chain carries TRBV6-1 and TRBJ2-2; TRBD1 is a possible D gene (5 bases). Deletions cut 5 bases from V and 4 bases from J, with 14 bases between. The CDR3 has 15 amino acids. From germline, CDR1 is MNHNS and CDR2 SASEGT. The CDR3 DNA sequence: TGTGCCAGCAGTCCCCTAGGGGCAGGCACCGGGGAGCTGTTTTTT. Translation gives CASSPLGAGTGELFF.

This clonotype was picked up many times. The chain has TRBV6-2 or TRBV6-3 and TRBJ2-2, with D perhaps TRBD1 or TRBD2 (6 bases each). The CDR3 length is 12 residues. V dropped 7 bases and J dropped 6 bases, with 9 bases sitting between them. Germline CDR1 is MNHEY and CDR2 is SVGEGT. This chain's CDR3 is CASKRGAGELFF. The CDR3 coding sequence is TGTGCCAGCAAAAGGGGGGCCGGGGAGCTGTTTTTT.

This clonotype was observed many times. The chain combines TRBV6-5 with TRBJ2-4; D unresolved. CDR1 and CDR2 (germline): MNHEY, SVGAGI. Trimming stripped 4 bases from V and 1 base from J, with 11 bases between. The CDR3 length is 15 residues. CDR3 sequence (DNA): TGTGCCAGCAGTTCCTCCTTCGGGGCCAAAAACATTCAGTACTTC. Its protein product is CASSSSFGAKNIQYF.